Sequencing of this T cell receptor beta chain was carried out in a study of response to subunit inactivated influenza vaccine. Findings of the study overall: Authors suggested that a seasonal influenza vaccination recruits few new T cells each time.

Germline lookup yields CDR1 SGHRS and CDR2 YFSETQ. The V end was cut by 3 bases, the J end by 0 bases, with 9 bases between. This CDR3 has 15 residues. Only one count was recorded for this clonotype. Its antigen is unknown. A much larger clone differs by one base, so this may be a read error. The conserved phenylalanine or tryptophan is not found at the CDR3 terminus, so this likely reflects a read error. TCRdb redid the calling of the RT-PCR reads with MiXCR, one entry per CDR3 protein. The sample yields 490,000 or so distinct CDR3 sequences, 7.6% seen once. This chain joins TRBV5-1 and TRBJ1-4; a possible D gene is TRBD1 (6 bases). Material: PBMCs from blood, obtained approximately 25 months after vaccination. The TCR originated in a man aged 45 to 70 who received an inactivated influenza vaccine. CDR3 sequence: CASSYGQTTNEKLFL. The CDR3 nucleotides are TGCGCCAGCAGCTATGGACAGACAACTAATGAAAAACTGTTTTTA.